The 28 T cell receptor beta chains reported below all come from one sample, sequenced in a study of blood T cell repertoires in COVID-19. Assay: immunoSEQ multiplex PCR; the TCRdb copy retains only in-frame clones and omits some. The table lists tens of thousands of clones, 82% of them singletons. Sequencing input: peripheral blood. The receptors shown here come from a woman older than 75 with acute or convalescent COVID-19.

The CDR3 DNA reads TGTGCCACCAGCAGCCGCCCCGGGGACGAGCAGTACTTC. This gives the protein CATSSRPGDEQYF. The V gene is TRBV15, the J gene TRBJ2-7; the D gene is possibly TRBD2 (5 bases). The CDR3 covers 13 residues. CDR1 is LNHNV, CDR2 YYDKDF, per germline (reference sequence). Trimming left V 3 bases short and J 5 bases short, with 11 bases between.

V usage is TRBV5-1 and J usage is TRBJ2-3; 7 bases line up with TRBD2. This CDR3 has 14 amino acids. V shed 4 bases and J 2 bases; nucleotides not matched to a gene: 4. Germline lookup yields CDR1 SGHRS and CDR2 YFSETQ. The CDR3 sequence is CASSETSNTDTQYF. The CDR3 DNA reads TGCGCCAGCAGCGAGACTAGCAACACAGATACGCAGTATTTT.

The rearrangement links TRBV7-9 to TRBJ1-2; 11 bases are shared with TRBD1. The CDR3 runs 13 residues. Trimming removed 5 bases from V and 9 bases from J; junction bases left unmatched: 5. Germline V gene lookup returns CDR1 SEHNR and CDR2 FQNEAQ (reference sequence). The CDR3 here is CASSLGQGARYTF. The CDR3 bases are TGTGCCAGCAGCCTCGGACAGGGGGCTCGCTACACCTTC.

This sequence joins TRBV29-1 and TRBJ2-5; 7 nucleotides align to TRBD1. The CDR3 is 13 amino acids. Germline CDR1 and CDR2: SQVTM and ANQGSEA. After removal of 3 bases from V and 1 base from J, the junction contained 2 bases not matched to a gene. CDR3 DNA sequence: TGCAGCGTTGACGGGACAGTCCAAGAGACCCAGTACTTC. Protein: CSVDGTVQETQYF.

This chain joins TRBV10-3 and TRBJ2-7; possibly TRBD2 for D (6 bases). This CDR3 spans 11 amino acids. Germline values: CDR1 ENHRY, CDR2 SYGVKD. Trimming took off 6 bases at V and 3 bases at J, with 6 bases between the two ends. The CDR3: CAISGGYEQYF. The CDR3 DNA reads as TGTGCCATCAGCGGGGGCTACGAGCAGTACTTC.

CDR3 DNA sequence: TGTGCCAGCAGTTCCGGACAGGGGCTTTCCTACAATGAGCAGTTCTTC. It specifies CASSSGQGLSYNEQFF. The chain combines TRBV6-2 or TRBV6-3 with TRBJ2-1; 9 bases map to TRBD1. J gave up 1 base and V 4 bases, and 5 bases lay outside the gene matches. In germline, CDR1 is MNHEY, CDR2 SVGEGT. The CDR3 spans 16 residues.

For this clone: The same CDR3 is also encoded by other DNA sequences in this sample. The CDR3 coding sequence is TGTGCCAGCAGCGTAGGGACAGGAACGATGAACACTGAAGCTTTCTTT. Amino acids: CASSVGTGTMNTEAFF. This sequence joins TRBV9 and TRBJ1-1; 7 bases fit TRBD1. Germline loops: CDR1 SGDLS, CDR2 YYNGEE. With 0 bases clipped from V and 0 bases from J, the junction kept 5 bases outside the gene matches. This CDR3 has 16 amino acids.

V usage is TRBV28 and J usage is TRBJ1-3; D unclear. The CDR3 has 17 residues. V lost 6 bases and J lost 1, with 19 bases in between. Germline V gene data show CDR1 as MDHEN and CDR2 as SYDVKM. The CDR3, as DNA: TGTGCCAGCAGCCATCTCGAAGAGGGCCGTTCTGGAAACACCATATATTTT. Translation gives CASSHLEEGRSGNTIYF. Full variable domain (rest looked up from reference TRBV28 and TRBJ1-3): DVKVTQSSRYLVKRTGEKVFLECVQDMDHENMFWYRQDPGLGLRLIYFSYDVKMKEKGDIPEGYSVSREKKERFSLILESASTNQTSMYLCASSHLEEGRSGNTIYFGEGSWLTVV.

V is TRBV19 and J is TRBJ1-5; the D gene is possibly TRBD1 (5 bases). This CDR3 spans 16 amino acids. With 5 bases removed from V and 2 bases from J, the gap between germline ends came to 16 bases. Germline CDR1 LNHDA, CDR2 SQIVND (reference sequence). CDR3 protein: CASSPRAAGGNQPQHF. For the CDR3, the DNA is TGTGCCAGTAGTCCCAGGGCAGCGGGGGGCAATCAGCCCCAGCATTTT.

This chain connects TRBV6-5 to TRBJ2-1; the D is unclear. The CDR3 sequence is 13 residues long. With 0 bases removed from V and 5 bases from J, the gap between germline ends came to 5 bases. Germline V lookup: CDR1 MNHEY, CDR2 SVGAGI. The CDR3 loop is CASSYSTDNEQFF. CDR3 in DNA: TGTGCCAGCAGTTACTCTACAGACAATGAGCAGTTCTTC.

The V and J genes are TRBV5-1 and TRBJ2-7, with a weak D call TRBD2 (6 bases). Deletions cut 4 bases from V and 2 bases from J, with 13 bases between. Looked up from germline, CDR1 is SGHRS and CDR2 is YFSETQ. The CDR3 sequence is 14 residues long. CDR3 residues: CASSPDTGAYEQYF. DNA of the CDR3: TGCGCCAGCAGCCCCGACACGGGAGCCTACGAGCAGTACTTC. The variable domain in full, with the rest retrieved from reference TRBV5-1 and TRBJ2-7, is KAGVTQTPRYLIKTRGQQVTLSCSPISGHRSVSWYQQTPGQGLQFLFEYFSETQRNKGNFPGRFSGRQFSNSRSEMNVSTLELGDSALYLCASSPDTGAYEQYFGPGTRLTVT.

V and J are TRBV19 and TRBJ2-7, with D possibly matching TRBD1 (6 bases). The V end lost 3 bases, the J end lost 3 bases, and 15 bases lay between the germline ends. CDR1 and CDR2 from the germline V gene are LNHDA and SQIVND (reference sequence). The CDR3 runs to 15 residues. CDR3: CASSMNRVGSYEQYF. The CDR3, as DNA: TGTGCCAGTAGTATGAACAGGGTGGGGAGCTACGAGCAGTACTTC.

The chain couples TRBV5-1 to TRBJ2-3, with TRBD2 matching 11 bases. Per germline, CDR1 SGHRS and CDR2 YFSETQ. CDR3 size: 15 residues. V lost 5 bases, J lost 2 bases, and 4 bases stayed unmatched. In DNA form, the CDR3 reads TGCGCCAGCAGGGAGACTAGCGGGGCCACAGATACGCAGTATTTT. This translates into CASRETSGATDTQYF.

J is TRBJ2-1 and V is TRBV28, with 13 nucleotides matching TRBD2. The trim removed 10 bases at V and 7 bases at J, leaving 10 bases unmatched. Germline V gene sequence: CDR1 MDHEN, CDR2 SYDVKM. The CDR3 is made up of 15 amino acids. The CDR3 is CATAGLAGPGNEQFF. CDR3 nucleotides: TGTGCCACCGCGGGACTAGCGGGGCCTGGGAATGAGCAGTTCTTC.

The chain couples TRBV4-1 to TRBJ2-5; perhaps TRBD1 as D (5 bases). Germline V gene lookup returns CDR1 MGHRA and CDR2 YSYEKL. The CDR3 is 18 residues long. Trimming removed 0 bases at V and 1 base at J, with 18 bases between. The CDR3: CASSQDITGATRQETQYF. The CDR3 nucleotides read TGCGCCAGCAGCCAAGACATAACAGGTGCCACTCGCCAAGAGACCCAGTACTTC.

This chain's CDR3 is CASSLGQGRDTQYF. CDR3 in DNA: TGCGCCAGCAGCTTAGGACAGGGTCGGGATACGCAGTATTTT. The chain joins TRBV5-1 to TRBJ2-3; 8 bases map to TRBD1. In germline, CDR1 is SGHRS, CDR2 YFSETQ. V trimming: 2 bases; J trimming: 6 bases; junction bases outside the gene matches: 5. The CDR3 has 14 amino acids.

V is TRBV5-1 and J is TRBJ2-6; D not certain. CDR3 length: 16 residues. Germline V gene lookup returns CDR1 SGHRS and CDR2 YFSETQ. The V and J ends lost 1 base and 4 bases respectively, with 12 bases between them. CDR3 residues: CASSLISGLGANVLTF. CDR3 nucleotides: TGCGCCAGCAGCTTGATTTCCGGTTTAGGGGCCAACGTCCTGACTTTC.

The chain recombines TRBV7-8 with TRBJ1-6; D perhaps matches TRBD1 (5 bases). Germline lookup yields CDR1 SGHVS and CDR2 FQNEAQ. The CDR3 extends over 17 amino acids. The V gene lost 5 bases and the J gene lost 3 bases, with 17 bases spanning the gap. CDR3 DNA: TGTGCCAGCAGCAGGTTTGGGAGGGGTTTCTATAATTCACCCCTCCACTTT. Amino acid sequence: CASSRFGRGFYNSPLHF.

The rearrangement links TRBV7-9 to TRBJ2-7; D possibly corresponds to TRBD1 (5 bases). The CDR3 has 15 residues. Trimming removed 1 base from V and 4 bases from J, with 14 bases in between. CDR1 is SEHNR and CDR2 is FQNEAQ in the germline V gene (reference sequence). CDR3: CASSLGISGPYEQYF. The CDR3 DNA is TGTGCCAGCAGCTTAGGAATCTCAGGGCCTTACGAGCAGTACTTC.

J is TRBJ2-1 and V is TRBV18; D not resolved. V shed 3 bases and J shed 9 bases, with 15 bases lying between them. This CDR3 has 14 amino acids. The germline V gene encodes CDR1 KGHSH and CDR2 LQKENI. This CDR3 is CASSPGTVAREQFF. The CDR3 nucleotides read TGTGCCAGCTCACCGGGTACGGTAGCACGTGAGCAGTTCTTC. The full variable domain, completed using reference TRBV18 and TRBJ2-1, is NAGVMQNPRHLVRRRGQEARLRCSPMKGHSHVYWYRQLPEEGLKFMVYLQKENIIDESGMPKERFSAEFPKEGPSILRIQQVVRGDSAAYFCASSPGTVAREQFFGPGTRLTVL.

V gene TRBV5-5 combines with J gene TRBJ1-3, with D hard to call. The CDR3 is made up of 17 amino acids. Germline CDR1 reads SGHKS; CDR2 reads YYEKEE (reference sequence). Between the trimmed V and J ends, which lost 0 bases and 2 bases, there was a span of 15 bases. CDR3 region: CASSLEGVSGTGNTIYF. In DNA, the CDR3 is TGTGCCAGCAGCTTGGAGGGCGTAAGCGGGACTGGAAACACCATATATTTT.

The J gene is TRBJ2-2, the V gene TRBV9, with TRBD1 matching over 8 bases. Germline lookup yields CDR1 SGDLS and CDR2 YYNGEE. Trimming took 4 bases from V and 1 from J; bases not matched to a gene: 6. This CDR3 is built from 16 residues. In DNA, the CDR3 is TGTGCCAGCAGCTCGGCCGGGACAGGGAACACCGGGGAGCTGTTTTTT. Its protein product is CASSSAGTGNTGELFF.

The V gene is TRBV18, the J gene TRBJ2-3; 7 bases agree with TRBD1. Germline V lookup: CDR1 KGHSH, CDR2 LQKENI. This CDR3 has 15 residues. After removal of 6 bases from V and 2 bases from J, the junction contained 8 bases not matched to a gene. CDR3 nucleotide sequence: TGTGCCAGCTCGCTACAGGGGTCGGACACAGATACGCAGTATTTT. It is translated as CASSLQGSDTDTQYF.

The count of this clone is one. The chain couples TRBV4-1 to TRBJ2-3; D is ambiguous. With 0 bases removed from V and 3 bases from J, the gap between germline ends came to 4 bases. This CDR3 has 13 amino acids. Germline V lookup: CDR1 MGHRA, CDR2 YSYEKL. CDR3 nucleotides: TGCGCCAGCAGCCAAGACAATACAGATACGCAGTATTTT. Amino acids: CASSQDNTDTQYF.

The chain uses TRBV27 and TRBJ2-7, with 9 bases aligning to TRBD1. The CDR3 spans 15 residues. Germline V lookup: CDR1 MNHEY, CDR2 SMNVEV (reference sequence). The trim removed 8 bases at V and 6 bases at J, leaving 14 bases unmatched. The CDR3, as DNA: TGTGCCAGCCGGGTCCGCCGGGACAGGGTATCCGAGCAGTACTTC. This codes for CASRVRRDRVSEQYF.

The chain couples TRBV6-5 to TRBJ2-3, with TRBD2 matching 12 bases. The germline V gene encodes CDR1 MNHEY and CDR2 SVGAGI. This CDR3 contains 15 residues. V lost 5 bases to trimming and J lost 4 bases; unmatched junction nucleotides: 4. The CDR3 reads CASSPTSGSPDTQYF. The CDR3 DNA reads TGTGCCAGCAGTCCGACTAGCGGGAGTCCAGATACGCAGTATTTT.

The J gene is TRBJ2-5, the V gene TRBV5-1; no firm D call. CDR3 length: 15 residues. V lost 0 bases, J lost 5 bases, and 14 bases lay in between. CDR1 is SGHRS and CDR2 is YFSETQ in the germline V gene. The CDR3 region is CASSLAGLGWETQYF. The CDR3, as DNA: TGCGCCAGCAGCTTGGCTGGGCTGGGTTGGGAGACCCAGTACTTC.

This clone appeared a few times. This chain uses TRBV3-1 (or the pseudogene TRBV3-2) with TRBJ2-7; D remains ambiguous. Germline loops: CDR1 LGHDT, CDR2 YNNKEL (reference sequence). The length of the CDR3 is 14 residues. Trimming took off 3 bases at V and 6 bases at J, with 15 bases between the two ends. For the CDR3, the DNA is TGTGCCAGCAGCCACGACTTTGTGGCCCCCGAGCAGTACTTC. This encodes CASSHDFVAPEQYF.